The TCR beta chain described here comes from a study of patients and donors after allogeneic stem cell transplantation. One entry per CDR3 protein, called by TCRdb with MiXCR from the RT-PCR reads. The sample shows over 350,000 distinct CDR3 sequences, around 15% of them seen only once. CDR3 size: 14 residues. V lost 6 bases, J lost 4 bases, and 15 bases lay in between. Germline V gene sequence: CDR1 DFQATT, CDR2 SNEGSKA (reference sequence). The sample consisted of blood, either unsorted or a sorted T cell fraction (not recorded which). The receptor's source is a human donor who was either an allogeneic HSCT recipient or a stem cell or donor lymphocyte infusion donor (not recorded which). It is not recorded whose cells these are; they may come from a transplant donor. The rearrangement uses TRBV20-1 and TRBJ2-2; TRBD2 is a possible D gene (6 bases). This chain's CDR3 is CSATGAKGTGELFF. CDR3 nucleotide sequence: TGCAGTGCAACGGGAGCTAAAGGCACCGGGGAGCTGTTTTTT.